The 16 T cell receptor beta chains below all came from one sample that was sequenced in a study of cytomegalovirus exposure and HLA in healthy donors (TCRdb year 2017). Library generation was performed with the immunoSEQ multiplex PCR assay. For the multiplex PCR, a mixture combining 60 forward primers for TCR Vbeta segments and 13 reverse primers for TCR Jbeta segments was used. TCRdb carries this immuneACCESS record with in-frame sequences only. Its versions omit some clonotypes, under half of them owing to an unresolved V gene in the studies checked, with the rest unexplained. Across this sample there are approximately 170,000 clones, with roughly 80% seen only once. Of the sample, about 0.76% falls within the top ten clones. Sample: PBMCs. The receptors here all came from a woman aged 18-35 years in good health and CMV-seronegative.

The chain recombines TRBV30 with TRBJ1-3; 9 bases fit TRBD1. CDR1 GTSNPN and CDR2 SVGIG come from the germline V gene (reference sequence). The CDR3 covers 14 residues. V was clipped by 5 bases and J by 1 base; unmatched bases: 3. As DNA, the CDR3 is TGTGCCTGGGTACAGGGGGCTTCTGGAAACACCATATATTTT. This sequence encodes CAWVQGASGNTIYF.

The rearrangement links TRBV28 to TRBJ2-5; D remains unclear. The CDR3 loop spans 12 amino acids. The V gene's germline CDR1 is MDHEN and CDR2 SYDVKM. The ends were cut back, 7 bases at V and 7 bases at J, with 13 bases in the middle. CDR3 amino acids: CASTTFDGTQYF. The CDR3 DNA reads TGTGCCAGCACCACATTCGATGGGACCCAGTACTTC. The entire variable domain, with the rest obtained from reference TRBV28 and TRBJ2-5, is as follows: DVKVTQSSRYLVKRTGEKVFLECVQDMDHENMFWYRQDPGLGLRLIYFSYDVKMKEKGDIPEGYSVSREKKERFSLILESASTNQTSMYLCASTTFDGTQYFGPGTRLLVL.

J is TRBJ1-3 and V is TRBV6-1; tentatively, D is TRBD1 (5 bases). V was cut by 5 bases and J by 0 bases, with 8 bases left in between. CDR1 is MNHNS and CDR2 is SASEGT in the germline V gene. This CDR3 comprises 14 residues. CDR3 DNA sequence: TGTGCCAGCAGTCAGGGAAGCTCTGGAAACACCATATATTTT. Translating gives CASSQGSSGNTIYF.

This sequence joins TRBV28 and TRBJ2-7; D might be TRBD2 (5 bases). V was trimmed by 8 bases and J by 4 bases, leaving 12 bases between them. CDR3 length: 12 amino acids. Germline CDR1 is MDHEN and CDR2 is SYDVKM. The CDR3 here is CASRSRDYEQYF. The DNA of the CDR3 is TGTGCCAGCCGCTCCCGGGATTACGAGCAGTACTTC.

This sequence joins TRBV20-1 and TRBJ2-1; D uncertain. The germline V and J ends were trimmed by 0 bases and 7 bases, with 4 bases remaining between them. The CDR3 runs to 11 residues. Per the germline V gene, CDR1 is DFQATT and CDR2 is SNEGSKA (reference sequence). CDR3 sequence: CSARDQNEQFF. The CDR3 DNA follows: TGCAGTGCTAGAGATCAGAATGAGCAGTTCTTC.

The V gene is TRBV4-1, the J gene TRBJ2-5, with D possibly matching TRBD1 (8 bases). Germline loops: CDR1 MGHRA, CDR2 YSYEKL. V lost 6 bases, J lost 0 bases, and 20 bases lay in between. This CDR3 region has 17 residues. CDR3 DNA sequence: TGCGCCAGCAGTCCCCACACAGGGGGGAGGGACCAAGAGACCCAGTACTTC. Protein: CASSPHTGGRDQETQYF.

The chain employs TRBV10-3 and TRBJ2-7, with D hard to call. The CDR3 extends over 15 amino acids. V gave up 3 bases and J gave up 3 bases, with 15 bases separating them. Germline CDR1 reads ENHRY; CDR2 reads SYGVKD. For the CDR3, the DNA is TGTGCCATCAGTGACAGAGGCGGATTAAACTACGAGCAGTACTTC. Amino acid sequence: CAISDRGGLNYEQYF.

CDR3 nucleotides: TGTGCCAGCAGCTTTAGGGGAGGCGAGCAGTACTTC. Amino acid sequence: CASSFRGGEQYF. This chain uses TRBV7-3 with TRBJ2-7; a weak D match, TRBD2 (6 bases). The CDR3 runs 12 residues. Trimming pared 3 bases from V and 6 bases from J, leaving 9 bases between. Germline CDR1 SGHTA, CDR2 FQGTGA.

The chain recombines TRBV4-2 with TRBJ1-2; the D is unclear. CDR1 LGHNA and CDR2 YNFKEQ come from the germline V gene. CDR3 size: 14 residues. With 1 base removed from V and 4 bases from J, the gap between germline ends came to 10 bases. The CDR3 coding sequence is TGTGCCAGCAGCCAAGGTGGAGGGCGCTATGGCTACACCTTC. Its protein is CASSQGGGRYGYTF.

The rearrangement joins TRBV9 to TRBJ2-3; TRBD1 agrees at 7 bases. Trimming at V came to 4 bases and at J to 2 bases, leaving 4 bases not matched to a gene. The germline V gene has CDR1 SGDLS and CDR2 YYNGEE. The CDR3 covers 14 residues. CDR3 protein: CASSPGQITDTQYF. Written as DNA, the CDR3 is TGTGCCAGCAGCCCGGGACAGATCACAGATACGCAGTATTTT. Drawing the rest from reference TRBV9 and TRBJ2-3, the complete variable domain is DSGVTQTPKHLITATGQRVTLRCSPRSGDLSVYWYQQSLDQGLQFLIQYYNGEERAKGNILERFSAQQFPDLHSELNLSSLELGDSALYFCASSPGQITDTQYFGPGTRLTVL.

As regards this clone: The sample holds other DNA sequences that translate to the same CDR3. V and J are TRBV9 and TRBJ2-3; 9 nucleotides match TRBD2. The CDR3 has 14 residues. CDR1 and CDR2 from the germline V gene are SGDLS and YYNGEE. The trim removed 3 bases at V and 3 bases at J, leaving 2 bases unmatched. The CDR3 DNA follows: TGTGCCAGCAGCGGCACTAGCGGGACAGATACGCAGTATTTT. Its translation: CASSGTSGTDTQYF.

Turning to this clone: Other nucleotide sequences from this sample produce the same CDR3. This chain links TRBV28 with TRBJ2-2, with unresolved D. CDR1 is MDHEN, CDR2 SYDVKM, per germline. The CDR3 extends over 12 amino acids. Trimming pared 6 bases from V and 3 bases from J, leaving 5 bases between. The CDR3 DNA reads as TGTGCCAGCAGCACTTACACCGGGGAGCTGTTTTTT. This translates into CASSTYTGELFF.

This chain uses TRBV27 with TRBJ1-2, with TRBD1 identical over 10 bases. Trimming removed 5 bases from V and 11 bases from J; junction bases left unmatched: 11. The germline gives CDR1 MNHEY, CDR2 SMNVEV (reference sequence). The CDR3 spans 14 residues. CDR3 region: CASSPPRGTGEYTF. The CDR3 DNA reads TGTGCCAGCAGTCCCCCCCGAGGGACAGGGGAATACACCTTC.

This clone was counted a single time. The DNA for the CDR3 is TGTGCCAGTAGTATTCCCCCCAAGACTAGCGGGAGGGTAGGCAATGAGCAGTTCTTC. This codes for CASSIPPKTSGRVGNEQFF. J is TRBJ2-1 and V is TRBV19; 14 bases are a match to TRBD2. Trimming at V came to 3 bases and at J to 6 bases, leaving 13 bases not matched to a gene. This CDR3 has 19 amino acids. Germline CDR1 and CDR2: LNHDA and SQIVND (reference sequence).

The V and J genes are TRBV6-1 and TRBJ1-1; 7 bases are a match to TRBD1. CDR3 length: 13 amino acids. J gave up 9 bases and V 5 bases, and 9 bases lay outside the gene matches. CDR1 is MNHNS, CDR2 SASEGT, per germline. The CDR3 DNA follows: TGTGCCAGCAGTCACCGGGACAGACTTCAAGCTTTCTTT. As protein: CASSHRDRLQAFF.

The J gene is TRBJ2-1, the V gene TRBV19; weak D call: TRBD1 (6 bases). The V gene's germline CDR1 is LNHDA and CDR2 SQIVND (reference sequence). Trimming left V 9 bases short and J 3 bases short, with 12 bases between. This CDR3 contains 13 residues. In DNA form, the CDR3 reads TGTGCCAGCGACACAGGGTTCTACAATGAGCAGTTCTTC. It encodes CASDTGFYNEQFF. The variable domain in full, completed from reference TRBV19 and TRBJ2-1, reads DGGITQSPKYLFRKEGQNVTLSCEQNLNHDAMYWYRQDPGQGLRLIYYSQIVNDFQKGDIAEGYSVSREKKESFPLTVTSAQKNPTAFYLCASDTGFYNEQFFGPGTRLTVL.